The clone carrying this T cell receptor beta chain has just a few counts. Template switching by 5'RACE produced TCR cDNA, adding a universal primer site and UMIs. TCRdb recomputed calls from the 5' RACE reads with MiXCR, one row per CDR3 protein. This sample has 450,000 to 550,000 distinct CDR3 sequences, with just over 20% found just once. The data originate from a study of T cells after yellow fever vaccination. The CDR3 runs 11 residues. The V end lost 5 bases, the J end lost 3 bases, and 5 bases lay between the germline ends. Germline V gives CDR1 SGHAT, CDR2 FQNNGV. V gene TRBV11-2 combines with J gene TRBJ2-7; unclear D gene. The sequence was obtained from a man younger than 35 who received the YFV17D yellow fever vaccine. Specimen: PBMCs, collected less than 25 days after the first yellow fever vaccination. CDR3 in DNA: TGTGCCAGCAGCAGACTCTACGAGCAGTACTTC. This sequence encodes CASSRLYEQYF.